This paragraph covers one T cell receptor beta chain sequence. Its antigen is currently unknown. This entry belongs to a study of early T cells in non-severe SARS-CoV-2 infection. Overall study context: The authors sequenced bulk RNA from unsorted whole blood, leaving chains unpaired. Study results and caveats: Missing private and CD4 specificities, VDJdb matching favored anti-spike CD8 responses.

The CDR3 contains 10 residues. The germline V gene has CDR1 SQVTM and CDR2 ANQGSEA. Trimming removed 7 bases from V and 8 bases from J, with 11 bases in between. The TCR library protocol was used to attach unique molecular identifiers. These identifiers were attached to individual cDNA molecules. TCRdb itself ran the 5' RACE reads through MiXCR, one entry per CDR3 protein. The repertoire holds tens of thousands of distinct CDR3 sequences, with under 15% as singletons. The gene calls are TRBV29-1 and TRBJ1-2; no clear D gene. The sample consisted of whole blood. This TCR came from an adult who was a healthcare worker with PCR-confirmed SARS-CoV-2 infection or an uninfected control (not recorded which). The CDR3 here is CSADTGGYTF. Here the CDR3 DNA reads TGCAGCGCTGACACGGGGGGCTACACCTTC.